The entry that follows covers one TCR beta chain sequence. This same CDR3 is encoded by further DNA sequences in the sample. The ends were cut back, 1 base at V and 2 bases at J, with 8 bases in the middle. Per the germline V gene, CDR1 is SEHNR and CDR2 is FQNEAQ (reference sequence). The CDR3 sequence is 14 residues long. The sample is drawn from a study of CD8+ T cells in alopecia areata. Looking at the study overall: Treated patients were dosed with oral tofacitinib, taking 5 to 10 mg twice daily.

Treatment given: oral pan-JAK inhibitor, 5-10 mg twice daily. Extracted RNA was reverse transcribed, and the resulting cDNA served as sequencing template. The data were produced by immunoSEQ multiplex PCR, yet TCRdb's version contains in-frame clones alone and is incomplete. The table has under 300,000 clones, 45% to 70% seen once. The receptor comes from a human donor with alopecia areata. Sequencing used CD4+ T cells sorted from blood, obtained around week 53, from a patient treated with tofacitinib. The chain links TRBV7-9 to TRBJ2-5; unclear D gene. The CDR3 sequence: CASSLGEYQETQYF. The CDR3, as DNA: TGTGCCAGCAGCTTAGGAGAGTATCAAGAGACCCAGTACTTC.